The sequence of this TCR beta chain was determined in a study of spatial heterogeneity in lung cancer. Study-level background: Alpha-chain sequences were consistently detected in smaller numbers than beta-chain sequences.

Documented time point: sample taken at primary tumor resection. There were 72 donors, all of them untreated patients with early-stage non-small cell lung cancer. TCRs were sequenced from unsorted whole RNA of tumor, nontumor lung or PBMC. V trimming: 6 bases; J trimming: 2 bases; junction bases outside the gene matches: 8. This CDR3 spans 16 amino acids. Germline loops: CDR1 KGHSH, CDR2 LQKENI. TCRdb recomputed calls from the 5' RACE reads with MiXCR, one row per CDR3 protein. The sample records 75,000 or so distinct CDR3 sequences, 7.5% to 9.5% being singletons. The origin of this receptor is a male donor with early-stage non-small cell lung cancer. V usage is TRBV18 and J usage is TRBJ2-1; TRBD1 matches at 9 bases. Sequenced here: PBMCs, sampled at surgery. CDR3 region: CASSLSQGAAYNEQFF. CDR3 sequence (DNA): TGTGCCAGCTCTCTTTCACAGGGGGCAGCCTACAATGAGCAGTTCTTC.